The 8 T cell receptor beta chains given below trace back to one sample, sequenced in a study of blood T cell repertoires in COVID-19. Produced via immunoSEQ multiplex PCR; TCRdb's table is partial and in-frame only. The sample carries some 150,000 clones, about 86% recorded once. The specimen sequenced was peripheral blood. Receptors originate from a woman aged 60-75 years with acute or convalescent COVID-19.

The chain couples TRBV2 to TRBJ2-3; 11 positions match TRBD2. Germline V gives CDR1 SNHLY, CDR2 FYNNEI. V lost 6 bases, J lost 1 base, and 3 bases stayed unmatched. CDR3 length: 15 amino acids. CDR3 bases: TGTGCCAGCAGATCTAGCGGGGGGCGCACAGATACGCAGTATTTT. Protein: CASRSSGGRTDTQYF.

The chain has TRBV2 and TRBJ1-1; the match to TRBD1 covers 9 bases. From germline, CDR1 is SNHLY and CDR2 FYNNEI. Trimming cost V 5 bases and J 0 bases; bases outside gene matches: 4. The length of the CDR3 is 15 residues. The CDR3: CASSRTGAMNTEAFF. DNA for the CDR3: TGTGCCAGCAGTAGGACAGGGGCAATGAACACTGAAGCTTTCTTT.

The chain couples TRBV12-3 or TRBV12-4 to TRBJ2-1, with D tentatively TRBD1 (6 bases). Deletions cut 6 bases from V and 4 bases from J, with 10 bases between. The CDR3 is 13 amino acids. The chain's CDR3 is CASSTGLYNEQFF. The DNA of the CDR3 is TGTGCCAGCAGCACAGGGTTATACAATGAGCAGTTCTTC.

In DNA, the CDR3 is TGTGCCAGCAGCCAATTATCAGGGCCGAACACTGAAGCTTTCTTT. The encoded protein is CASSQLSGPNTEAFF. The V call is TRBV3-1 (or the pseudogene TRBV3-2), the J call TRBJ1-1, with D tentatively TRBD1 (5 bases). V was clipped by 2 bases and J by 1 base, with 11 bases between them. The CDR3 is made up of 15 amino acids. CDR1 is LGHDT and CDR2 is YNNKEL in the germline V gene (reference sequence).

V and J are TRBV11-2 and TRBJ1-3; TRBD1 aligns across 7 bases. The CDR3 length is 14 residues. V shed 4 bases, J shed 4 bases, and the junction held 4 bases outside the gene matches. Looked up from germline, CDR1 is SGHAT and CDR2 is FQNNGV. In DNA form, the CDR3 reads TGTGCCAGCAGCTCGACAGGGAGGGGAAACACCATATATTTT. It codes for CASSSTGRGNTIYF. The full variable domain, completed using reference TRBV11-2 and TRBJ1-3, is EAGVAQSPRYKIIEKRQSVAFWCNPISGHATLYWYQQILGQGPKLLIQFQNNGVVDDSQLPKDRFSAERLKGVDSTLKIQPAKLEDSAVYLCASSSTGRGNTIYFGEGSWLTVV.

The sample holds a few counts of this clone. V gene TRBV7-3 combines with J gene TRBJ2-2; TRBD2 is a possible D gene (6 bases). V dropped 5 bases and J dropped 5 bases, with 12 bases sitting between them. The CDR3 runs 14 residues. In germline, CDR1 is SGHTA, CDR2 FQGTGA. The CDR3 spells CASSPRGLTGELFF. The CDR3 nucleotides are TGTGCCAGCAGCCCTCGGGGGTTAACCGGGGAGCTGTTTTTT. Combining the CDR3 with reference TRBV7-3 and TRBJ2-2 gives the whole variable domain GAGVSQTPSNKVTEKGKYVELRCDPISGHTALYWYRQSLGQGPEFLIYFQGTGAADDSGLPNDRFFAVRPEGSVSTLKIQRTERGDSAVYLCASSPRGLTGELFFGEGSRLTVL.

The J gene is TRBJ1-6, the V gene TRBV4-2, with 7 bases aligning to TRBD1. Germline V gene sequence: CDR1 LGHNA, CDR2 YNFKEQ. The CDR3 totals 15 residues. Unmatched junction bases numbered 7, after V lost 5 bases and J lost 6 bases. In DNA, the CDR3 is TGTGCCAGCAGCGCCACAGGGGATTTTAATTCACCCCTCCACTTT. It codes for CASSATGDFNSPLHF.

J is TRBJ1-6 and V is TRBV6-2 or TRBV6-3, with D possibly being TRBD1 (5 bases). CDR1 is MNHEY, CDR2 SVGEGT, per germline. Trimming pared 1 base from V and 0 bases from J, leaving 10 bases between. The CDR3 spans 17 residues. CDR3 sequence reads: CASSYYRQSSYNSPLHF. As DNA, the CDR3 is TGTGCCAGCAGTTACTACAGGCAAAGCTCCTATAATTCACCCCTCCACTTT.